These 8 T cell receptor beta chains came from one sample sequenced in a study of cytomegalovirus exposure and HLA in healthy donors. 13 Jbeta primers and 60 Vbeta primers were used for the PCR. Libraries were prepared by immunoSEQ multiplex PCR; TCRdb keeps only in-frame clonotypes and omits some of them. Here the sample spans about 130,000 clones, about 85% being singletons. Sequences were obtained from PBMCs. All receptors derive from a boy between 5 and 17 years old in good health and CMV-seronegative.

V usage is TRBV27 and J usage is TRBJ1-2, with 9 bases lining up with TRBD1. The CDR3 spans 14 residues. Trimming cost V 3 bases and J 5 bases; bases outside gene matches: 4. Germline lookup yields CDR1 MNHEY and CDR2 SMNVEV (reference sequence). CDR3: CASSLGTGQYGYTF. CDR3 coding DNA: TGTGCCAGCAGTTTGGGGACAGGGCAATATGGCTACACCTTC.

CDR3 loop: CASSLLGGRMDEQFF. The CDR3 region has the DNA TGCGCCAGCAGCCTGCTTGGCGGGAGGATGGATGAGCAGTTCTTC. The rearrangement links TRBV5-1 to TRBJ2-1; 8 bases are a match to TRBD2. Germline assignment: CDR1 SGHRS and CDR2 YFSETQ. The length of the CDR3 is 15 residues. With V trimmed by 4 bases and J by 8 bases, 11 bases remained unmatched.

The rearrangement uses TRBV18 and TRBJ1-4; 7 positions agree with TRBD1. CDR1 KGHSH and CDR2 LQKENI come from the germline V gene. The CDR3 runs to 13 residues. Trimming took 6 bases from V and 8 from J; bases not matched to a gene: 6. CDR3 DNA: TGTGCCAGCTCTCAGGGGGTAGGAGAAAAACTGTTTTTT. Protein product: CASSQGVGEKLFF.

The CDR3 region is CASRSGVETQYF. As DNA, the CDR3 is TGTGCCAGCAGGTCAGGGGTTGAGACCCAGTACTTC. The rearrangement links TRBV27 to TRBJ2-5, with D possibly TRBD1 on 6 matching bases. Germline-derived CDR1 and CDR2 are MNHEY and SMNVEV (reference sequence). Trimming cost V 6 bases and J 5 bases, with 10 bases left between them. The CDR3 has 12 amino acids.

In this sample, this clone turned up once. The V call is TRBV2, the J call TRBJ1-5; D remains unclear. V was clipped by 8 bases and J by 0 bases, with 14 bases between them. Germline lookup yields CDR1 SNHLY and CDR2 FYNNEI. The length of the CDR3 is 15 residues. In DNA form, the CDR3 reads TGTGCCAGCGGGTGGGCGCCTTATAGCAATCAGCCCCAGCATTTT. Translated: CASGWAPYSNQPQHF.

This chain joins TRBV25-1 and TRBJ1-5, with TRBD1 identical over 7 bases. CDR3 length: 15 amino acids. The V gene's germline CDR1 is MGHDK and CDR2 SYGVNS. V was pared by 2 bases and J by 10 bases, with 11 bases of the junction left unmatched. The CDR3 DNA is TGTGCCAGCAGTGAACCAGGGGGAGTTGGGGTCCCCCAGCATTTT. Residues: CASSEPGGVGVPQHF.

The chain employs TRBV14 and TRBJ1-3, with D possibly matching TRBD1 (6 bases). V gave up 3 bases and J gave up 7 bases, with 10 bases separating them. CDR1 and CDR2 from the germline V gene are SGHDN and FVKESK. The CDR3 has 13 residues. The chain's CDR3 is CASSHRGRNTIYF. The CDR3 coding sequence is TGTGCCAGCAGCCACAGGGGTCGGAACACCATATATTTT.

The rearrangement uses TRBV2 and TRBJ1-2, with a tentative D call TRBD1 (6 bases). CDR3 length equals 13 residues. V was shortened by 7 bases and J by 5 bases, with 14 bases between the two germline ends. CDR1 is SNHLY and CDR2 is FYNNEI in the germline V gene. CDR3 region: CASIGLRGYGYTF. CDR3 in DNA: TGTGCCAGCATAGGTTTGAGGGGGTATGGCTACACCTTC. Drawing the rest from reference TRBV2 and TRBJ1-2, the complete variable domain is EPEVTQTPSHQVTQMGQEVILRCVPISNHLYFYWYRQILGQKVEFLVSFYNNEISEKSEIFDDQFSVERPDGSNFTLKIRSTKLEDSAMYFCASIGLRGYGYTFGSGTRLTVV.